This T cell receptor (beta chain) was captured by sequencing in a study of T cells after yellow fever vaccination (dated by TCRdb to about 2019). About the full investigation: Libraries from fractions with low cell numbers were prepared with the SMART-Seq v4 Ultra Low Input RNA kit. To track T-cell clones before and after primary and booster YFV17D yellow fever vaccination, bulk TCR alpha and beta repertoires were sequenced longitudinally. The cohort comprised two healthy male donors, one aged 18 to 30 and one aged 30 to 40 years. Bulk PBMC replicates and cell subsets were isolated from blood drawn at multiple timepoints before and after both primary and secondary immunization. Points the paper makes about the study in general: Most clones expanded after primary vaccination (approximately 96% of CD4 and around 89% of CD8) were re-detected after the booster, suggesting that broad memory maintenance occurred. Compared with the primary T-cell response, the secondary T-cell response was weaker but faster, peaking on day 5 rather than day 15. A small fraction of clonotypes appeared in both the CD4 and CD8 compartments, likely as a result of convergent recombination. Computational filtering was needed because FACS-sorted repertoires could contain abundant contaminating clonotypes from the bulk population. Only two donors were included in the study, so the extent to which the findings can be generalized is limited.

Interpreted using the paper, the treatment or condition label stands for: live attenuated yellow fever vaccine strain. A standard Ficoll-Paque protocol was used to isolate PBMCs from peripheral blood. Dynabeads CD4 and CD8 positive selection kits were used to isolate CD4 and CD8 T-cell fractions. TriZol was used to extract RNA from bulk PBMCs, CD4 and CD8 fractions, and dextramer-positive and dextramer-negative fractions. TCR cDNA was made using 5'RACE template switching, a step that added a universal primer site and unique molecular identifiers. Priming of cDNA synthesis was performed from both the TCR alpha and TCR beta constant segments. Libraries were amplified in two PCR steps, with sample barcodes and sequencing adapters added in the second step. Sequencing of libraries was done on Illumina HiSeq 2500 (2x100 bp) or NovaSeq (2x150 bp). For the original study's pipeline: Demultiplexing of reads and collapsing into UMI consensus sequences were performed with MIGEC, and V(D)J alignment was carried out with MiXCR. Vaccine-responding clonotypes were defined with edgeR using replicate PBMC samples, requiring FDR below 0.01 and a log2 fold change above 5 up to day 15. Each bulk clonotype was labeled CD4 or CD8 based on which sequenced repertoire, CD4 or CD8, contained the clonotype at higher abundance. TCRdb trimmed public reads at Q25 via fastp, called clones via MiXCR and kept in-frame beta chains. Each entry merges the rows of one CDR3 protein and shows their most common DNA and genes. Here the V and J calls rest on TCRdb's processing, not on the authors' analysis. Recorded for this sample are approximately 120,000 distinct CDR3 sequences; about 7% of them occurred a single time. The ten top clones hold around 2.3% of the sample.

CDR1 DFQATT and CDR2 SNEGSKA were looked up in the germline V gene (reference sequence). For this chain, trimming is 6 bases at the V end and 4 bases at the J end, and the number of junction bases without a gene match is 15. The CDR3 goes from the cysteine to the valine over 15 residues. Only CDR3 DNA is held: 45 bases, read in frame from base 1. This clonotype was picked up many times. The antigen it binds to is not known. Base-call qualities are not available, and no considerably larger clone is one nucleotide away. The specimen comprised CD4+ T cells sorted from PBMCs, sampled 10 days after the first yellow fever vaccination. The TCR originated in a man aged 18 to 29 who received the YFV17D yellow fever vaccine. This receptor chain uses TRBV20-1 and TRBJ2-7; 7 bases in the middle match TRBD2. The DNA sequence follows: TGCAGTGCGGAACGGTCGGCTAGCGGATATTACGAGCAGTACGTC. The translation is CSAERSASGYYEQYV.